The rows below give T cell receptor beta chains drawn from one sample of a study of T cells in tuberculosis. The method was immunoSEQ multiplex PCR; TCRdb's version includes in-frame clones alone and lacks a portion of them. Of 29,000 or so clones listed, more than 85% are singletons. Sequenced material: PBMCs. The receptors here all came from a donor aged 10-29 years with latent tuberculosis or without tuberculosis infection. Both conserved end residues are part of each CDR3. The order of the fields is V gene, D gene, clone size, J gene, CDR3 protein, CDR3 DNA. D genes are given only for firm matches. Not every row has a clone size; where given, it reads once, few, many or a size class.

V: TRBV18; D: -; size: once; J: TRBJ2-5; CDR3: CASSPQAGQETQYF; DNA: TGTGCCAGCTCACCACAGGCGGGGCAAGAGACCCAGTACTTC
V: TRBV4-1; D: TRBD1; size: -; J: TRBJ2-5; CDR3: CASSQDRQGWETQYF; DNA: TGCGCCAGCAGCCAAGATCGACAGGGGTGGGAGACCCAGTACTTC
V: TRBV19; D: TRBD2; size: -; J: TRBJ2-7; CDR3: CASSIAGLVYEQYF; DNA: TGTGCCAGTAGTATCGCGGGACTAGTCTACGAGCAGTACTTC
V: TRBV25-1; D: -; size: -; J: TRBJ2-1; CDR3: CASSDPGHYSSYNEQFF; DNA: TGTGCCAGCAGTGACCCGGGACACTATAGCTCCTACAATGAGCAGTTCTTC
V: TRBV28; D: TRBD2; size: -; J: TRBJ2-7; CDR3: CASNEPGSGRAEQYF; DNA: TGTGCCAGCAACGAACCAGGGAGCGGGAGGGCCGAGCAGTACTTC
V: TRBV28; D: TRBD1; size: -; J: TRBJ1-2; CDR3: CASSSRDSLYGYTF; DNA: TGTGCCAGCAGTAGCCGGGACAGCCTCTATGGCTACACCTTC
V: TRBV7-8; D: -; size: -; J: TRBJ2-1; CDR3: CASSIRQGGDEQFF; DNA: TGTGCCAGCAGCATAAGGCAAGGGGGGGATGAGCAGTTCTTC
V: TRBV7-2; D: -; size: -; J: TRBJ1-2; CDR3: CASSLRPGEDYGYTF; DNA: TGTGCCAGCAGCTTAAGGCCAGGGGAAGACTATGGCTACACCTTC
V: TRBV4-2; D: TRBD2; size: -; J: TRBJ2-3; CDR3: CASSQGLAGTTDTQYF; DNA: TGTGCCAGCAGCCAAGGCCTAGCGGGGACCACAGATACGCAGTATTTT
V: TRBV4-3; D: TRBD1; size: -; J: TRBJ1-2; CDR3: CASSQGRGTDGYTF; DNA: TGCGCCAGCAGCCAAGGGAGGGGGACAGATGGCTACACCTTC
V: TRBV28; D: TRBD2; size: -; J: TRBJ2-7; CDR3: CASSPAGDSRWQYF; DNA: TGTGCCAGCAGTCCAGCGGGAGATTCTAGGTGGCAGTACTTC
V: TRBV10-3; D: TRBD2; size: once; J: TRBJ2-1; CDR3: CAISESWLAGIKAGNEQFF; DNA: TGTGCCATCAGTGAGTCATGGCTAGCGGGGATAAAAGCGGGCAATGAGCAGTTCTTC
V: TRBV6-1; D: TRBD1; size: -; J: TRBJ2-1; CDR3: CASTGTGFNEQFF; DNA: TGTGCCAGCACCGGGACAGGTTTCAATGAGCAGTTCTTC
V: TRBV27; D: -; size: -; J: TRBJ2-7; CDR3: CASGRGYEQYF; DNA: TGTGCCAGCGGAAGGGGTTACGAGCAGTACTTC
V: TRBV19; D: -; size: once; J: TRBJ2-3; CDR3: CASSRGLSTDTQYF; DNA: TGTGCCAGTAGTAGGGGCTTAAGCACAGATACGCAGTATTTT
V: TRBV25-1; D: TRBD1; size: -; J: TRBJ2-7; CDR3: CASSESAGTGNEQYF; DNA: TGTGCCAGCAGTGAATCCGCCGGGACAGGGAACGAGCAGTACTTC
V: TRBV7-2; D: TRBD1; size: -; J: TRBJ1-5; CDR3: CASSPGGQQPQHF; DNA: TGTGCCAGCAGCCCAGGGGGGCAACAGCCCCAGCATTTT
V: TRBV28; D: TRBD1; size: once; J: TRBJ2-7; CDR3: CASSSGQPTYEQYF; DNA: TGTGCCAGCAGTTCGGGACAGCCCACCTACGAGCAGTACTTC
V: TRBV6-5; D: -; size: -; J: TRBJ1-3; CDR3: CASALGSMSGNTIYF; DNA: TGTGCCAGCGCCCTTGGGAGTATGTCTGGAAACACCATATATTTT
V: TRBV28; D: -; size: -; J: TRBJ1-5; CDR3: CASSLWRGGGNQPQHF; DNA: TGTGCCAGCAGTTTATGGAGGGGCGGGGGCAATCAGCCCCAGCATTTT
V: TRBV25-1; D: TRBD2; size: -; J: TRBJ2-3; CDR3: CASSGAGGVTQYF; DNA: TGTGCCAGCAGTGGAGCGGGAGGGGTTACGCAGTATTTT
V: TRBV5-4; D: TRBD1; size: -; J: TRBJ2-1; CDR3: CASSLDPQGGEQFF; DNA: TGTGCCAGCAGCTTGGACCCACAGGGGGGCGAGCAGTTCTTC
V: TRBV6-6; D: TRBD1; size: -; J: TRBJ2-1; CDR3: CASSATTGQGSHEQFF; DNA: TGTGCCAGCAGTGCTACGACGGGACAGGGGTCCCATGAGCAGTTCTTC
V: TRBV2; D: -; size: once; J: TRBJ1-5; CDR3: CASSEGRDQPQHF; DNA: TGTGCCAGCAGTGAGGGCAGGGATCAGCCCCAGCATTTT
V: TRBV15; D: -; size: -; J: TRBJ2-5; CDR3: CATSRGGYHQETQYF; DNA: TGTGCCACCAGCAGAGGCGGGTATCACCAAGAGACCCAGTACTTC
V: TRBV7-9; D: TRBD2; size: -; J: TRBJ2-3; CDR3: CASSLELAGAGDTQYF; DNA: TGTGCCAGCAGCTTAGAACTAGCGGGGGCCGGGGATACGCAGTATTTT
V: TRBV7-2; D: -; size: -; J: TRBJ1-1; CDR3: CASSSNNRDGAFF; DNA: TGTGCCAGCAGCTCCAATAACAGGGACGGAGCTTTCTTT
V: TRBV7-6; D: TRBD1; size: -; J: TRBJ1-2; CDR3: CASSFYTGEDYGYTF; DNA: TGTGCCAGCAGCTTTTACACAGGGGAGGACTATGGCTACACCTTC
V: TRBV7-8; D: TRBD1; size: -; J: TRBJ1-1; CDR3: CASSSLGAGTASEAFF; DNA: TGTGCCAGCAGCTCCCTGGGGGCGGGGACAGCGAGTGAAGCTTTCTTT
V: TRBV7-2; D: TRBD1; size: -; J: TRBJ2-7; CDR3: CASSVQGSKYEQYF; DNA: TGTGCCAGCAGCGTACAGGGGTCCAAATACGAGCAGTACTTC
V: TRBV18; D: -; size: -; J: TRBJ2-3; CDR3: CASSPLPGGPSTDTQYF; DNA: TGTGCCAGCTCTCCCTTACCCGGGGGGCCCTCCACAGATACGCAGTATTTT
V: TRBV7-6; D: TRBD1; size: -; J: TRBJ1-3; CDR3: CASSLQQGYGNTIYF; DNA: TGTGCCAGCAGCTTACAACAGGGGTACGGAAACACCATATATTTT
V: TRBV27; D: -; size: -; J: TRBJ2-2; CDR3: CASSLTWGRLDTGELFF; DNA: TGTGCCAGCAGTTTAACCTGGGGGAGGTTAGACACCGGGGAGCTGTTTTTT
V: TRBV4-2; D: TRBD1; size: once; J: TRBJ1-1; CDR3: CASSQRGDRGLEEAFF; DNA: TGTGCCAGCAGCCAAAGAGGGGACAGGGGGCTGGAGGAAGCTTTCTTT
V: TRBV28; D: -; size: -; J: TRBJ1-1; CDR3: CASRPGQNTEAFF; DNA: TGTGCCAGCAGGCCGGGACAGAACACTGAAGCTTTCTTT
V: TRBV10-3; D: TRBD1; size: -; J: TRBJ1-6; CDR3: CAISLTGGNSPLHF; DNA: TGTGCCATCAGTTTGACAGGGGGGAATTCACCCCTCCACTTT
V: TRBV7-9; D: TRBD1; size: -; J: TRBJ1-2; CDR3: CASSPLPGTGSYGYTF; DNA: TGTGCCAGCAGCCCGTTGCCCGGGACAGGAAGCTATGGCTACACCTTC
V: TRBV7-2; D: -; size: -; J: TRBJ2-5; CDR3: CASSTGGAGVGETQYF; DNA: TGTGCCAGCAGCACTGGAGGCGCTGGGGTAGGAGAGACCCAGTACTTC
V: TRBV18; D: -; size: -; J: TRBJ1-1; CDR3: CASSPLTGLLNTEAFF; DNA: TGTGCCAGCTCACCACTGACGGGACTATTGAACACTGAAGCTTTCTTT
V: TRBV18; D: -; size: -; J: TRBJ2-7; CDR3: CASSPAGSVDYEQYF; DNA: TGTGCCAGCTCACCAGCAGGGTCGGTGGACTACGAGCAGTACTTC
V: TRBV2; D: TRBD1; size: -; J: TRBJ1-2; CDR3: CASSATGSRGYTF; DNA: TGTGCCAGCAGCGCGACAGGGAGTCGTGGCTACACCTTC
V: TRBV5-4; D: -; size: once; J: TRBJ1-4; CDR3: CASSLAGQRAEKLFF; DNA: TGTGCCAGCAGCTTGGCCGGTCAGAGGGCTGAAAAACTGTTTTTT
V: TRBV19; D: TRBD2; size: -; J: TRBJ2-1; CDR3: CASRDPGTSSYNEQFF; DNA: TGTGCCAGTAGAGACCCCGGGACTAGCTCCTACAATGAGCAGTTCTTC
V: TRBV5-1; D: -; size: -; J: TRBJ1-1; CDR3: CASSGTGTSIEAFF; DNA: TGCGCCAGCAGCGGGACCGGGACTAGCATAGAAGCTTTCTTT
V: TRBV7-2; D: -; size: -; J: TRBJ2-7; CDR3: CASSSRAAVGYEQYF; DNA: TGTGCCAGCAGCTCCCGTGCGGCGGTGGGCTACGAGCAGTACTTC
V: TRBV10-1; D: -; size: -; J: TRBJ2-1; CDR3: CASSDEGSLYNEQFF; DNA: TGCGCCAGCAGTGACGAGGGATCCCTATACAATGAGCAGTTCTTC
V: TRBV2; D: -; size: -; J: TRBJ2-3; CDR3: CASTLAGVGTDTQYF; DNA: TGTGCCAGCACGCTAGCCGGAGTTGGCACAGATACGCAGTATTTT
V: TRBV19; D: -; size: -; J: TRBJ1-2; CDR3: CASSITGKANYGYTF; DNA: TGTGCCAGTAGTATAACAGGGAAAGCTAACTATGGCTACACCTTC
V: TRBV4-1; D: -; size: -; J: TRBJ1-4; CDR3: CASSPRGHEEKLFF; DNA: TGCGCCAGCAGCCCCCGAGGGCATGAGGAAAAACTGTTTTTT
V: TRBV28; D: -; size: -; J: TRBJ2-6; CDR3: CASVSSGANVLTF; DNA: TGTGCCAGCGTCTCCTCTGGGGCCAACGTCCTGACTTTC
V: TRBV4-3; D: TRBD2; size: few; J: TRBJ2-1; CDR3: CASSRGTSGDYNEQFF; DNA: TGCGCCAGCAGCCGGGGGACTAGCGGGGATTACAATGAGCAGTTCTTC
V: TRBV2; D: -; size: -; J: TRBJ2-7; CDR3: CASSLRGTSYEQYF; DNA: TGTGCCAGCAGTTTAAGGGGGACATCCTACGAGCAGTACTTC
V: TRBV7-9; D: -; size: -; J: TRBJ2-2; CDR3: CASSLKWQGGNTGELFF; DNA: TGTGCCAGCAGCTTAAAGTGGCAGGGAGGTAACACCGGGGAGCTGTTTTTT
V: TRBV6-5; D: TRBD1; size: -; J: TRBJ1-1; CDR3: CASSYAQGGTEAFF; DNA: TGTGCCAGCAGTTACGCCCAGGGGGGCACTGAAGCTTTCTTT
V: TRBV29-1; D: TRBD2; size: -; J: TRBJ2-1; CDR3: CNGTDSGEFLTSNEQFF; DNA: TGCAACGGGACTGATAGCGGGGAGTTCTTGACCAGCAATGAGCAGTTCTTC
V: TRBV11-2; D: TRBD2; size: once; J: TRBJ2-3; CDR3: CASSSAAAGGSDTQYF; DNA: TGTGCCAGCAGCTCTGCCGCGGCGGGGGGTTCAGATACGCAGTATTTT
V: TRBV10-3; D: TRBD1; size: -; J: TRBJ2-2; CDR3: CAIGTGEAGELFF; DNA: TGTGCCATCGGGACAGGGGAGGCCGGGGAGCTGTTTTTT
V: TRBV27; D: TRBD2; size: -; J: TRBJ2-2; CDR3: CASSLGTTGGAGAGELFF; DNA: TGTGCCAGCAGTTTAGGGACGACTGGGGGAGCGGGAGCCGGGGAGCTGTTTTTT
V: TRBV6-1; D: -; size: -; J: TRBJ2-7; CDR3: CASSGLKTYEQYF; DNA: TGTGCCAGCAGTGGACTAAAAACCTACGAGCAGTACTTC
V: TRBV6-5; D: TRBD2; size: -; J: TRBJ2-1; CDR3: CASSYSGGSSYNEQFF; DNA: TGTGCCAGCAGTTACTCGGGGGGGAGCTCCTACAATGAGCAGTTCTTC